This T cell receptor beta chain was identified during a study of blood T cell repertoires in COVID-19. Background on the study: Nucleic acid was either cDNA or gDNA, and it came from T cells, B-cell-depleted T cells, or PBMCs.

Source study methods: Amplification from reference gene primers served as the basis for estimated nucleated cell counts. Clones were sequenced by immunoSEQ multiplex PCR, and TCRdb holds only the in-frame ones, with some missing. V and J calls and clone size are as listed in that table; D and trimming were resolved from the DNA. The sample carries about 200,000 clones, roughly 80% recorded once. This CDR3 spans 17 amino acids. V trimming: 1 base; J trimming: 5 bases; junction bases outside the gene matches: 13. Per the germline V gene, CDR1 is SGHDT and CDR2 is YYEEEE. V and J are TRBV5-6 and TRBJ1-1, with 8 bases that match TRBD1. The specimen was peripheral blood. This clonotype originated in a woman in her 70s with acute or convalescent COVID-19. The CDR3 loop reads CASSLFGGRQGRTEAFF. CDR3 DNA: TGTGCCAGCAGCTTGTTTGGGGGGCGACAGGGGCGAACTGAAGCTTTCTTT.